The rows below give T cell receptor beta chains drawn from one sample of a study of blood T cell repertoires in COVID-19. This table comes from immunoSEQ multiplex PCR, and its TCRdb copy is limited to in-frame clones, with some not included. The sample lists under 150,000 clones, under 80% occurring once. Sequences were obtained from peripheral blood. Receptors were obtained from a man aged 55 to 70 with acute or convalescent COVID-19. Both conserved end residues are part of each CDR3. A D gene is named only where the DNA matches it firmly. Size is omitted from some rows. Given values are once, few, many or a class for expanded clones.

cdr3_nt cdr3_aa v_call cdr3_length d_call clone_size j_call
TGTGCCAGCAGCCCTCGCCCGGAATCGGGGAAACTGTTTTTT CASSPRPESGKLFF TRBV7-2 14 . . TRBJ1-4
TGTGCCTGGAGTACCGGCCAGGGGGTCACTGAAGCTTTCTTT CAWSTGQGVTEAFF TRBV30 14 TRBD1 . TRBJ1-1
TGTGCCAGCAGCAGCATAGCGGGAGGGGTCTACAATGAGCAGTTCTTC CASSSIAGGVYNEQFF TRBV7-9 16 TRBD2 . TRBJ2-1
TGTGCCAGCAGCTATAGCGGGAGCTCCTACAATGAGCAGTTCTTC CASSYSGSSYNEQFF TRBV9 15 TRBD2 . TRBJ2-1
TGTGCCAGCAGTTACTCGATTCTAGCGGGAGATTATGAGCAGTTCTTC CASSYSILAGDYEQFF TRBV6-2/TRBV6-3 16 TRBD2 once TRBJ2-1
TGTGCCAGCAGCTTAGAGCGGACAGCCACAGATACGCAGTATTTT CASSLERTATDTQYF TRBV7-6 15 . . TRBJ2-3
TGTGCCAGCAGAACGGGACTGGACTACGAGCAGTACTTC CASRTGLDYEQYF TRBV6-5 13 . . TRBJ2-7
TGTGCCACAAGGGACAGGGTTAGCACCGGGGAGCTGTTTTTT CATRDRVSTGELFF TRBV24-1 14 TRBD1 . TRBJ2-2
TGTGCCAGCAGTCTCCAGCGGGAGCCCCCCAATGAGCAGTTCTTC CASSLQREPPNEQFF TRBV28 15 TRBD2 . TRBJ2-1
TGTGCCAGCTCACCGGGACAGGGTGGTGCAGATACGCAGTATTTT CASSPGQGGADTQYF TRBV18 15 TRBD1 . TRBJ2-3
TGTGCCAGCAGTGAAGTTAGCGGAGCCCAACAAGAGACCCAGTACTTC CASSEVSGAQQETQYF TRBV6-1 16 . . TRBJ2-5
TGTGCCTGGACTCGGACTAGCGGGGATTACAATGAGCAGTTCTTC CAWTRTSGDYNEQFF TRBV30 15 TRBD2 . TRBJ2-1
TGTGCCAGCAGTTTAGGACAGGCCCCAAATCAGCCCCAGCATTTT CASSLGQAPNQPQHF TRBV27 15 TRBD1 once TRBJ1-5
TGTGCCAGCAGCTTGGATGGAGGGGCAGGTGAAAAACTGTTTTTT CASSLDGGAGEKLFF TRBV5-4 15 . . TRBJ1-4
TGTGCCTGGAGTGTTCGACAGGGGCTATATGGCTACACCTTC CAWSVRQGLYGYTF TRBV30 14 TRBD1 . TRBJ1-2
TGTGCCAGTAGTTGGGGACAGGCCGATTATGGCTACACCTTC CASSWGQADYGYTF TRBV19 14 TRBD1 . TRBJ1-2
TGCGCCAGCAGCTTGGCTGCGGGAGGAGGAAGCAATGAGCAGTTCTTC CASSLAAGGGSNEQFF TRBV5-1 16 TRBD2 . TRBJ2-1
TGTGCCAGCAGTTCAGGACAGGGGGCGCTTGGTGGCTACACCTTC CASSSGQGALGGYTF TRBV27 15 TRBD1 . TRBJ1-2
TGCGCCAGCAGCCAAGATTCGAGAGGGCGTCTATCCTACGAGCAGTACTTC CASSQDSRGRLSYEQYF TRBV4-1 17 . once TRBJ2-7
TGCGCCAGCACACTAGCGGGATACACAGATACGCAGTATTTT CASTLAGYTDTQYF TRBV5-1 14 TRBD2 . TRBJ2-3
TGTGCCAGCAGCCCTGGCGAGGGTCTGGGCGGGGAGCTGTTTTTT CASSPGEGLGGELFF TRBV3-1/TRBV3-2 15 . . TRBJ2-2
TGTGCCAGCAGTATCGGACAGGGAGGCTATGGCTACACCTTC CASSIGQGGYGYTF TRBV2 14 TRBD1 . TRBJ1-2
TGTGCCAGCAGCCCTGGAAGCGGGAGGTCCAATGAGCAGTTCTTC CASSPGSGRSNEQFF TRBV5-4 15 TRBD2 few TRBJ2-1
TGTGCCAGCAGCTTCGGCGGGAGGGCCGGGGAGACCCAGTACTTC CASSFGGRAGETQYF TRBV5-4 15 TRBD2 . TRBJ2-5
TGCGCCAGCAATTTGGCTAGCGGGAGGAATGAGCAGTTCTTC CASNLASGRNEQFF TRBV10-2 14 TRBD2 . TRBJ2-1